This T cell receptor beta chain was recorded in a study of T-cell memory formation after mild COVID-19. TCRdb reanalysed the 5' RACE reads using MiXCR and keeps one entry per CDR3 protein. The table includes about 320,000 distinct CDR3 sequences, over 11% detected once. V was shortened by 4 bases and J by 0 bases, with 11 bases between the two germline ends. The germline V gene has CDR1 SGHAT and CDR2 FQNNGV. This CDR3 is 15 amino acids long. This clonotype was seen a handful of times. The sequencing sample was made of PBMCs or a T cell subset sorted from them (not recorded which). This receptor was identified in a man aged 18 to 29 who had mild COVID-19 (a few samples of this study predate the infection). Cell type and time point are not known. J is TRBJ2-3 and V is TRBV11-2; possibly TRBD1 for D (6 bases). CDR3 DNA: TGTGCCAGCAGCTACGGACAGTTTAGCACAGATACGCAGTATTTT. This encodes CASSYGQFSTDTQYF.